One and the same sample provided the 16 T cell receptor beta chains below, sequenced in a study of response to subunit inactivated influenza vaccine. TCRdb reanalysed the RT-PCR reads using MiXCR and keeps one entry per CDR3 protein. The repertoire holds 700,000 to 900,000 distinct CDR3 sequences, with 20% to 25% as singletons. The sample consisted of PBMCs from blood, taken 5 to 6 days after vaccination. All receptors derive from a man aged 50 to 60 who received an inactivated influenza vaccine.

This rearrangement joins TRBV2 to TRBJ2-1; 7 nucleotides agree with TRBD1. The trim removed 4 bases at V and 0 bases at J, leaving 6 bases unmatched. Germline CDR1 is SNHLY and CDR2 is FYNNEI. The CDR3 consists of 16 residues. CDR3 in amino acids: CASSGDSEGSYNEQFF. DNA for the CDR3: TGTGCCAGCAGTGGGGACAGTGAGGGCTCCTACAATGAGCAGTTCTTC.

This chain joins TRBV6-1 and TRBJ2-1, with TRBD1 identical over 8 bases. CDR1 is MNHNS, CDR2 SASEGT, per germline. The CDR3 extends over 17 amino acids. Germline trimming cut 6 bases from V and 3 bases from J; bases unmatched to any gene: 13. The CDR3 bases are TGTGCCAGCAGCGGTTTCGACAGGGGAGGCCTCTACAATGAGCAGTTCTTC. Translation gives CASSGFDRGGLYNEQFF.

This clonotype was seen a handful of times. This chain joins TRBV10-2 and TRBJ2-3; 9 bases map to TRBD1. Germline V gene sequence: CDR1 WSHSY, CDR2 SAAADI. The CDR3 covers 16 residues. Trimming took 1 base from V and 3 from J; bases not matched to a gene: 5. The CDR3: CASSEWTGARTDTQYF. The CDR3 coding sequence is TGCGCCAGCAGTGAGTGGACAGGGGCGAGGACAGATACGCAGTATTTT.

The CDR3 region is CASSPDPRGHTGELFF. The CDR3 DNA sequence: TGTGCCAGCAGTCCTGACCCCAGGGGGCACACCGGGGAGCTGTTTTTT. The chain is built from TRBV12-3 or TRBV12-4 and TRBJ2-2; 8 positions agree with TRBD1. V lost 5 bases to trimming and J lost 3 bases; unmatched junction nucleotides: 8. This CDR3 contains 16 residues.

The chain uses TRBV29-1 and TRBJ2-5; D unresolved. This CDR3 contains 10 residues. Germline CDR1 is SQVTM and CDR2 is ANQGSEA. V was trimmed by 8 bases and J by 5 bases, leaving 9 bases between them. CDR3 DNA: TGCAGCATCCCACAGGAGACCCAGTACTTC. Amino acids: CSIPQETQYF.

This clonotype was seen only a few times. This rearrangement joins TRBV28 to TRBJ1-3; weak D call: TRBD1 (5 bases). CDR1 MDHEN and CDR2 SYDVKM come from the germline V gene. V was cut by 8 bases and J by 0 bases, with 8 bases left in between. CDR3 length: 13 amino acids. The CDR3 nucleotides are TGTGCCAGCCACACAGGCTCTGGAAACACCATATATTTT. This encodes CASHTGSGNTIYF.

This clonotype was seen repeatedly, ten times or more. The chain uses TRBV28 and TRBJ2-5, with 7 bases that match TRBD1. The trim removed 6 bases at V and 3 bases at J, leaving 10 bases unmatched. Germline V gene lookup returns CDR1 MDHEN and CDR2 SYDVKM. CDR3 size: 15 residues. As DNA, the CDR3 is TGTGCCAGCAGAGGTGACGGGACAGCCAAAGAGACCCAGTACTTC. It encodes CASRGDGTAKETQYF.

There are a few counts of this clonotype. The genes are TRBV20-1 and TRBJ2-5; 8 bases map to TRBD2. The germline V gene has CDR1 DFQATT and CDR2 SNEGSKA (reference sequence). The CDR3 extends over 14 amino acids. V shed 6 bases, J shed 3 bases, and the junction held 9 bases outside the gene matches. CDR3 DNA: TGCAGTGCGGTAGTAGCGGGGCTTAAAGAGACCCAGTACTTC. This gives the protein CSAVVAGLKETQYF.

This clonotype has more than one count but fewer than ten. The chain couples TRBV7-8 to TRBJ2-1; D is undetermined. The CDR3 is 15 residues long. Germline V gives CDR1 SGHVS, CDR2 FQNEAQ. V gave up 3 bases and J gave up 1 base, with 10 bases separating them. CDR3: CASSFDRPSYNEQFF. The CDR3 DNA follows: TGTGCCAGCAGCTTTGATCGGCCATCCTACAATGAGCAGTTCTTC. The full variable domain, in which reference TRBV7-8 and TRBJ2-1 provide the parts outside the CDR3, is GAGVSQSPRYKVAKRGQDVALRCDPISGHVSLFWYQQALGQGPEFLTYFQNEAQLDKSGLPSDRFFAERPEGSVSTLKIQRTQQEDSAVYLCASSFDRPSYNEQFFGPGTRLTVL.

The rearrangement joins TRBV6-1 to TRBJ2-7; D is perhaps TRBD1 (6 bases). V was shortened by 6 bases and J by 1 base, with 13 bases between the two germline ends. Germline V gives CDR1 MNHNS, CDR2 SASEGT. CDR3 length equals 14 residues. As DNA, the CDR3 is TGTGCCAGCAGGGGTAGGACAGATTCCTACGAGCAGTACTTC. It yields the protein CASRGRTDSYEQYF.

This chain links TRBV20-1 with TRBJ2-1; weak D call: TRBD2 (8 bases). The V and J ends lost 6 bases and 7 bases respectively, with 19 bases between them. CDR1 is DFQATT and CDR2 is SNEGSKA in the germline V gene (reference sequence). The CDR3 is 14 amino acids. The CDR3: CSAEREGAGNEQFF. DNA of the CDR3: TGCAGTGCCGAACGGGAGGGGGCGGGGAATGAGCAGTTCTTC.

The chain is built from TRBV11-2 and TRBJ2-1; no definite D call. Trimming removed 2 bases at V and 5 bases at J, with 10 bases between. The germline gives CDR1 SGHAT, CDR2 FQNNGV. The CDR3 is 14 residues long. Here the CDR3 reads CASSLFRVDNEQFF. CDR3 coding DNA: TGTGCCAGCAGCTTATTCCGCGTCGACAATGAGCAGTTCTTC. The variable domain in full, completed from reference TRBV11-2 and TRBJ2-1, reads EAGVAQSPRYKIIEKRQSVAFWCNPISGHATLYWYQQILGQGPKLLIQFQNNGVVDDSQLPKDRFSAERLKGVDSTLKIQPAKLEDSAVYLCASSLFRVDNEQFFGPGTRLTVL.

In this sample, this clonotype turned up once. This chain uses TRBV2 with TRBJ2-2; 8 positions agree with TRBD1. This CDR3 is built from 14 residues. With 11 bases clipped from V and 6 bases from J, the junction kept 11 bases outside the gene matches. CDR1 and CDR2 (germline): SNHLY, FYNNEI. The CDR3 coding sequence is TGTGCCGGACGAATGGACAGGGCGGCCGGGGAGCTGTTTTTT. Encoded protein: CAGRMDRAAGELFF.

This chain connects TRBV4-3 to TRBJ2-5; D perhaps matches TRBD2 (6 bases). The CDR3 consists of 16 residues. Germline V gene data show CDR1 as LGHNA and CDR2 as YSLEER. V was trimmed by 2 bases and J by 4 bases, leaving 17 bases between them. The CDR3 reads CASSQSAGLGGETQYF. CDR3 in DNA: TGCGCCAGCAGCCAATCGGCCGGTCTGGGGGGAGAGACCCAGTACTTC.

This clonotype was seen a handful of times. The V call is TRBV3-1, the J call TRBJ2-5; D is uncertain. Germline V gives CDR1 LGHDT, CDR2 YNNKEL (reference sequence). V gave up 2 bases and J gave up 2 bases, with 9 bases separating them. The CDR3 has 14 amino acids. As DNA, the CDR3 is TGTGCCAGCAGCCAATCCGAAACGCAAGAGACCCAGTACTTC. Translated, it gives CASSQSETQETQYF.

This clonotype was detected only a few times. The rearrangement uses TRBV20-1 and TRBJ2-7; 12 nucleotides line up with TRBD1. Germline V gives CDR1 DFQATT, CDR2 SNEGSKA (reference sequence). The J segment lost 3 bases and the V segment lost 5 bases, leaving 14 bases of the junction unmatched. The CDR3 runs to 17 residues. CDR3 sequence reads: CSAGDRGLGWDSYEQYF. In DNA, the CDR3 is TGCAGTGCTGGGGACAGGGGGCTTGGATGGGATAGCTACGAGCAGTACTTC.